The present T cell receptor beta chain was sequenced within a study of T cell responses to AZD1222 COVID-19 vaccine (dated by TCRdb to the early 2020s). In the study overall: A total of about 250 trial participants underwent TCR sequencing, of whom roughly 210 had received two doses of AZD1222 and roughly 26 had received two doses of the MenACWY control vaccine. Enrollment into the trials was organized by age into subgroups of 18-55, 56-69 and 70-plus years, and those subgroups contained about 160, 30 and 59 TCR-sequenced participants, respectively. General conclusions and limits of the study: The vaccine-associated CD4 TCRs covered the entire spike protein, and the dominant responses fell in regions 160-218 and 743-854. Only five to seven AZD1222 recipients were SARS-CoV-2 seropositive at baseline, limiting conclusions about previously exposed vaccinees. Most participants were white British and females outnumbered males, and the authors suggested that clonal diversity may have been underestimated. The 56-69-year group was small, and its depth increase did not reach significance, likely because of low power. Reportedly, close to half of the unique spike-specific TCRs recognized epitopes lying outside the regions that are mutated in the B.1.351 and B.1.1.7 variants. Spike-specific TCR breadth and depth rose significantly after two AZD1222 doses compared with day 0 and with MenACWY recipients. Because no day 14 peak-response samples were available, repertoires were characterized only after the peak T cell response.

V is cut by 5 bases and J by 6 bases, and the space between the germline ends is 17 bases. The CDR3 goes from the cysteine to the phenylalanine over 14 residues. The DNA shown is the 42-base CDR3, in frame from base 1. The germline V gene sets CDR1 to SQVTM and CDR2 to ANQGSEA. Explained via the paper, the time point label denotes: baseline before first vaccination. The sample's treatment or condition, from its label and the paper: meningococcal conjugate vaccine given as trial control. Vaccinee samples came from UK trials COV001 and COV002, including a single-blind randomized controlled phase 2/3 trial of AZD1222 (ChAdOx1 nCoV-19) in healthy adults. For TCRbeta chain sequencing, PBMC samples were collected from trial participants at day 0 and at day 28 after the second dose. The CDR3 regions of human TCRbeta chains were analyzed by immunosequencing. The study's own analysis went as follows. Repertoire TCRs were matched against a reference library of SARS-CoV-2-specific TCRs generated with the MIRA antigen-specificity platform. Breadth meant the fraction of unique TCRs that were SARS-CoV-2-associated, whereas depth meant the fraction of total T cells that were SARS-CoV-2-associated. Using the MIRA data, each spike-specific TCR was assigned both to the spike region to which the TCR was reactive and to a CD4 or CD8 class. Log10-transformed breadth and depth values were compared by one-way ANOVA with Sidak's multiple comparisons tests. Drawn from immuneACCESS, this table holds only the in-frame rearrangements with V and J called that TCRdb kept. Clones are partly lost; checked studies trace under half to an unresolved V gene and leave the rest unexplained. From that table come the V and J calls and clone size; the DNA was used to work out D and trimming. The sample table lists about 220,000 clones, just over 90% of them with a count of one. Approximately 1% of the sample lies in the top ten.

Note on this clone: What antigen it recognizes has not been identified. Base qualities are not provided; no much larger clone lies one nucleotide away.

This clonotype was obtained from an adult in good health. The sequence links TRBV29-1 to TRBJ2-1, and TRBD2 may be the D gene, going by 5 matching bases. Sequenced here: peripheral blood, sampled on day 0 of MenACWY control vaccination. In nucleotides, the sequence is TGCAGCGTTCACACCGAACTAGGGCTCAATGAGCAGTTCTTC. Protein translation: CSVHTELGLNEQFF.